This T cell receptor beta chain was captured in a study of human T cells and chemical hapten exposure. Background on the study: Each patient's scalp received weekly diphenylcyclopropenone throughout the approximately 24-week study. The study's findings and limits: PT1 expanded TCR counts and patch test score correlated positively. Donor immune responses may differ from healthy people's, since all donors had alopecia.

Specified time point: pre-sensitization, week 0. Stated treatment: therapeutic diphenylcyclopropenone sensitization with weekly scalp DPC. This CDR3 is 14 amino acids long. Germline lookup yields CDR1 SQVTM and CDR2 ANQGSEA. This clonotype was recorded at least ten times. The antigen is undetermined. Separate cDNA molecules received unique molecular identifiers, which the library attached to them. TCRdb re-called the RACE reads through MiXCR, storing one row per CDR3 protein. The sample holds around 380,000 distinct CDR3 sequences; about 5% are singletons and the top ten take about 8.7%. This receptor was taken from a woman younger than 35 with alopecia areata. Some clones in this sample may be carry-over from other donors' samples. The sample was whole blood, taken in connection with sensitization to the hapten diphenylcyclopropenone (DPC). The chain combines TRBV29-1 with TRBJ1-1; TRBD1 might be the D (6 bases). The CDR3 DNA sequence: TGCAGTTATGAACTCACCAGCCCAGGGGAGAGAGCTTTCTTT. Translated, it gives CSYELTSPGERAFF.